This TCR beta chain was sequenced during a study of pediatric ulcerative colitis. The study's findings and limits: A couple of rectal clonotypes were found only in ulcerative colitis patients, all of them.

CDR1 is SGDLS, CDR2 YYNGEE, per germline. CDR3 length: 15 residues. Germline trimming cut 4 bases from V and 4 bases from J; bases unmatched to any gene: 8. Concerning this clone: Its specificity is not known.

Sequencing was at survey level. Data came from immunoSEQ multiplex PCR; TCRdb stores just in-frame clones and leaves some out. This sample has 57,000 or so clones; approximately 87% occur once, and the top ten carry around 1.4%. The TCR originated in a boy between 5 and 17 years old who was a control in a study of pediatric ulcerative colitis. V gene TRBV9 combines with J gene TRBJ1-2, with 9 nucleotides matching TRBD1. The sample was blood. The CDR3 bases are TGTGCCAGCAGCATACCACAGGGGGCAGGCTATGGCTACACCTTC. Its protein is CASSIPQGAGYGYTF.